The text below deals with one TCR beta chain. Its antigen remains undetermined. No clone much larger than this one lies a single base away; base qualities are absent. The sample comes from a study of blood T cell repertoires in COVID-19 (dated by TCRdb to between 2020 and 2021). In terms of the full investigation: Samples covering the acute and convalescent phases of COVID-19 were provided by collaborators in the United States, Italy and Spain. HLA class I and class II types, where available, came from metadata supplied by the sample provider rather than from assay-based typing. The samples were drawn from the first 160 participants of the ongoing ImmuneRACE study and from 1,254 subjects provided by 6 global collaborators. The prospective study material was composed of cDNA or gDNA derived from T cells, B-cell-depleted T cells, or PBMCs. The repertoires were released in a freely available public database intended as a resource for research on the immune response to SARS-CoV-2. The sample metadata nearly always contained a de-identified subject ID, COVID-19 status, age in years and sex. The dataset comprised deeply sampled blood TCRbeta repertoires from subjects exposed to, actively infected with, or recovered from COVID-19.

Another Seattle source contributed samples from volunteer blood donors who had recovered from COVID-19. Each collaborating institution followed its own protocols to collect whole blood in K2EDTA tubes. For TCRbeta analysis, collaborator samples were shipped as frozen whole blood, as isolated PBMCs, or as DNA extracted from either sample type. The immunoSEQ Assay, a bias-controlled multiplex PCR, was used to amplify TCRbeta CDR3 regions from genomic DNA. As for the authors' bioinformatics: The number of nucleated cells in each sample was estimated from the amplification of reference gene primers within the assay. To quantify the absolute abundance of each unique TCRbeta CDR3 rearrangement, sequence reads were collapsed and filtered. For each sample, productive Simpson clonality was calculated by taking the square root of Simpson's diversity index across productive rearrangements. In its TCRdb copy, this immuneACCESS table keeps in-frame sequences only and misses some clones. Where compared with another copy, unresolved V genes explain less than half of these, and the others have no known cause. Clonal size and the V and J genes are those of that table, whereas D and trimming came from the DNA. Counted in this sample were a few hundred thousand clones; roughly 86% of them appeared once. The ten top clones hold around 9.1% of the sample.

Summary of the overall study and its limitations: The amount of clinical and demographic metadata varied by source and participant and was provided uncurated.

Taken from cysteine to phenylalanine, the CDR3 has 15 residues. Here the CDR3 DNA is all that survives: 45 bases in frame from base 1. CDR1 and CDR2 are read off the germline V gene (reference sequence) as SGHNT and YYREEE. Trimmed from V: 7 bases; trimmed from J: 0 bases; junction bases lacking a gene match: 8. The chain joins TRBV5-4 to TRBJ2-3; 7 central nucleotides agree with TRBD2. The receptor comes from a man aged 35 to 55 who had recovered from COVID-19. Sequencing was carried out using peripheral blood. This receptor carries the CDR3 CASGGGFASTDTQYF. The sequence in DNA is TGTGCCAGCGGGGGGGGGTTTGCTAGCACAGATACGCAGTATTTT.